Shown below are 9 T cell receptor beta chains from a single sample sequenced in a study of CD8+CD57+ T cells in acquired aplastic anemia. The template used for profiling TCR beta VDJ and CDR3 was genomic DNA. TCRdb ran MiXCR on the reads and lists one entry per CDR3 protein. The sample holds about 180,000 distinct CDR3 sequences, 35% to 50% seen once. The sequenced sample was sorted CD4+, CD8+, or CD8+CD57+ T cells (not recorded which) from PBMCs. All receptors derive from a human donor in good health.

This clonotype was detected ten times or more. This chain connects TRBV4-1 to TRBJ2-7, with 8 bases fitting TRBD1. The CDR3 covers 15 residues. Trimming cost V 8 bases and J 2 bases; bases outside gene matches: 11. CDR1 is MGHRA and CDR2 is YSYEKL in the germline V gene. The CDR3, as DNA: TGCGCCAGCGCGCAAAGGACAGGGCCAACCTACGAGCAGTACTTC. It yields the protein CASAQRTGPTYEQYF.

The V call is TRBV10-2, the J call TRBJ1-4; D not resolved. The germline CDR1 and CDR2 sequences are WSHSY and SAAADI. The CDR3 totals 12 residues. Trimming cost V 8 bases and J 8 bases, with 12 bases left between them. The CDR3 is CASGSNAEKLFF. The DNA of the CDR3 is TGCGCCAGCGGGAGTAACGCCGAAAAACTGTTTTTT.

CDR3 loop: CASSFLPELSSYEQYF. The CDR3 DNA follows: TGTGCCAGCAGCTTTCTTCCAGAATTGAGCTCCTACGAGCAGTACTTC. This sequence joins TRBV11-2 and TRBJ2-7; D is unclear. Germline values: CDR1 SGHAT, CDR2 FQNNGV. The V end was cut by 3 bases, the J end by 0 bases, with 15 bases between. The CDR3 runs to 16 residues.

With regard to this clonotype: This could be a read error, since a much larger clone is one nucleotide away. The chain couples TRBV5-6 to TRBJ2-7; TRBD2 aligns across 10 bases. After removal of 6 bases from V and 3 bases from J, the junction contained 6 bases not matched to a gene. The CDR3 is 14 amino acids. Germline values: CDR1 SGHDT, CDR2 YYEEEE. DNA for the CDR3: TGTGCCAGCAACAAACTAGCGGGGCGCTACGAGCAGTACTTC. Translated: CASNKLAGRYEQYF.

This clonotype has a count of ten or more. The chain joins TRBV9 to TRBJ2-1; 11 nucleotides match TRBD2. The CDR3 totals 15 residues. Germline loops: CDR1 SGDLS, CDR2 YYNGEE. Germline trimming cut 1 base from V and 8 bases from J; bases unmatched to any gene: 5. The CDR3 region is CASSVTSGSLYEQFF. The CDR3 region has the DNA TGTGCCAGCAGCGTAACTAGCGGGAGTTTGTATGAGCAGTTCTTC.

This clonotype has at least ten counts. This chain links TRBV20-1 with TRBJ2-4; TRBD2 aligns across 10 bases. The V gene end was trimmed by 6 bases and the J gene end by 4 bases; junction bases not matched to a gene: 3. Germline V gene lookup returns CDR1 DFQATT and CDR2 SNEGSKA (reference sequence). CDR3 size: 13 residues. The CDR3 region is CSALAGAKNIQYF. The CDR3 region has the DNA TGCAGTGCCCTAGCGGGAGCTAAAAACATTCAGTACTTC.

This clonotype has a count of ten or more. The genes are TRBV20-1 and TRBJ2-5; a weak D match, TRBD1 (6 bases). Trimming took off 3 bases at V and 2 bases at J, with 13 bases between the two ends. CDR3 size: 14 residues. Germline CDR1 is DFQATT and CDR2 is SNEGSKA (reference sequence). Here the CDR3 DNA reads TGCAGTGCTAGCCTGACAGGCTTGCAAGAGACCCAGTACTTC. Encoded protein: CSASLTGLQETQYF.

Turning to this clonotype: A much larger clone sits a single nucleotide away, making a read error possible. This rearrangement joins TRBV5-1 to TRBJ2-7; TRBD2 might be the D (6 bases). This CDR3 comprises 15 residues. Per the germline V gene, CDR1 is SGHRS and CDR2 is YFSETQ. CDR3 loop: CASGLEIAASYEQYF. CDR3 DNA: TGCGCCAGCGGCTTGGAAATAGCGGCCTCCTACGAGCAGTACTTC.

The chain has TRBV6-1 and TRBJ2-1; TRBD2 agrees at 8 bases. Germline values: CDR1 MNHNS, CDR2 SASEGT. Trimming removed 8 bases from V and 5 bases from J; junction bases left unmatched: 11. The CDR3 has 15 residues. The CDR3 region is CASSGGGAGNNEQFF. In DNA form, the CDR3 reads TGTGCCAGCTCGGGGGGGGGAGCGGGGAACAATGAGCAGTTCTTC.